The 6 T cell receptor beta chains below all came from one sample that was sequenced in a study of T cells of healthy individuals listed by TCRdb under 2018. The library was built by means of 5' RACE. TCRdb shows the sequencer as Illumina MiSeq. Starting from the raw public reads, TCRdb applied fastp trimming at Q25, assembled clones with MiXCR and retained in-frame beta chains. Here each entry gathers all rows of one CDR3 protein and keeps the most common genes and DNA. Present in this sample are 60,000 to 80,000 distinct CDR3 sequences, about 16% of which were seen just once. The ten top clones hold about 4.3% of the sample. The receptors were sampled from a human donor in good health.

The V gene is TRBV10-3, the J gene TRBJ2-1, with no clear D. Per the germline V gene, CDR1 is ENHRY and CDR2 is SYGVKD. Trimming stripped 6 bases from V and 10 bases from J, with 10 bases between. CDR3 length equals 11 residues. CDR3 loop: CAISPGKEQFF. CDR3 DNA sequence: TGTGCCATCAGCCCGGGTAAGGAGCAGTTCTTC.

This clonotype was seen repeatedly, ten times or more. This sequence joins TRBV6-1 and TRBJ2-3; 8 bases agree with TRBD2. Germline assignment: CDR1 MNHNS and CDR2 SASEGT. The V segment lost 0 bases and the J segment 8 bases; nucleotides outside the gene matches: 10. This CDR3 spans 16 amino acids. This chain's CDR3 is CASSEASGVPSSTQYF. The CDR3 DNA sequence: TGTGCCAGCAGTGAAGCTAGCGGGGTCCCATCGTCTACGCAGTATTTT.

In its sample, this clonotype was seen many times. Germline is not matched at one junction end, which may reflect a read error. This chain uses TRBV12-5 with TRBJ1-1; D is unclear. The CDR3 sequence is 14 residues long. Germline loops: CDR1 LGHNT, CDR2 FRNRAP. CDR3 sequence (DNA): TGTGCTAGTGGTTTGGACGTGGGGAACTCTGAAGCTTTCTTT. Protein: CASGLDVGNSEAFF.

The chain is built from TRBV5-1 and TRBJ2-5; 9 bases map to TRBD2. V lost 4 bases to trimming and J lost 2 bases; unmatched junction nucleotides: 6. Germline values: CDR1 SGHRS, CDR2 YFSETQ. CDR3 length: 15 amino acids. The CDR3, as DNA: TGCGCCAGCAGCGACGAGGCGGGGGGGCAAGAGACCCAGTACTTC. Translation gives CASSDEAGGQETQYF.

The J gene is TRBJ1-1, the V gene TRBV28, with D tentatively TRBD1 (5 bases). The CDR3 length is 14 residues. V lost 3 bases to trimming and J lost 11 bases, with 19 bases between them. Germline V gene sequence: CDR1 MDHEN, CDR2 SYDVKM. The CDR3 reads CASSFTLDRTRAFF. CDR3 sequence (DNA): TGTGCCAGCAGTTTTACGTTAGACCGGACAAGGGCTTTCTTT.

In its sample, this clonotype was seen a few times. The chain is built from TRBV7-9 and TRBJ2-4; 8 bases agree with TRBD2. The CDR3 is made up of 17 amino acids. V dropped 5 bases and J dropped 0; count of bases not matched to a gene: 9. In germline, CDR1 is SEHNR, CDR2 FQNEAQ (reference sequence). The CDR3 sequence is CASSPKIAGSAKNIQYF. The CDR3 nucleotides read TGTGCCAGCAGCCCGAAGATAGCGGGATCAGCCAAAAACATTCAGTACTTC.